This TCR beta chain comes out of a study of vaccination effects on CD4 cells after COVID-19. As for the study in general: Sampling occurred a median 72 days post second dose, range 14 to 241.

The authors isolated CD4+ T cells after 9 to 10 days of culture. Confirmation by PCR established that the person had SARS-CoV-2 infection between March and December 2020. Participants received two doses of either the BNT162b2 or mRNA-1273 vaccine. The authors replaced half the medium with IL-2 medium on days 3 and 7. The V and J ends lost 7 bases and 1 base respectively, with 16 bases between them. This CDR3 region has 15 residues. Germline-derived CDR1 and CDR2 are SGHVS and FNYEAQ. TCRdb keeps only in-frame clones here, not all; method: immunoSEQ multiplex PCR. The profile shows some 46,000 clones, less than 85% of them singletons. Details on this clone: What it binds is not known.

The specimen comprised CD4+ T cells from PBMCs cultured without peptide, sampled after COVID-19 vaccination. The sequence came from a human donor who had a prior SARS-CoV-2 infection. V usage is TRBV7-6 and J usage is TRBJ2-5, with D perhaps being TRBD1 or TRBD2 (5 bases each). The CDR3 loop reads CASTPAGGGQETQYF. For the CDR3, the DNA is TGTGCCAGCACCCCGGCAGGTGGGGGCCAAGAGACCCAGTACTTC.